This entry is about one TCR beta chain. This clonotype occurred a few times. The antigen this receptor binds is unknown. No much larger clonotype is one base removed from it; base qualities were not supplied. The treatment or condition label, as the study defines it: live attenuated yellow fever vaccine strain. At each blood-draw timepoint, two biological replicates of bulk PBMCs were obtained. A standard Ficoll-Paque protocol was used to isolate PBMCs from peripheral blood. TriZol was used to extract RNA from bulk PBMCs, from CD4 and CD8 fractions, and from dextramer-positive and dextramer-negative fractions. The germline V gene provides CDR1 MNHEY and CDR2 SVGEGT. The CDR3 sequence holds 16 residues, the cysteine and phenylalanine included. Here the CDR3 DNA is all that survives: 48 bases in frame from base 1. Trimming costs V 0 bases and J 4 bases, and their ends lie 10 bases apart. These data originate in a study of T cells after yellow fever vaccination (dated by TCRdb to the late 2010s). For context, the study as a whole: The SMART-Seq v4 Ultra Low Input RNA kit was used to prepare libraries from fractions with low cell numbers. To follow T-cell clones before and after primary and booster YFV17D yellow fever vaccination, bulk TCR alpha and beta repertoires were sequenced over time. Two healthy male donors made up the cohort, one aged 18 to 30 years and the other aged 30 to 39 years. Blood was drawn at multiple timepoints before and after primary and secondary immunization, with bulk PBMC replicates and cell subsets isolated. The investigation overall reported the following: Compared with the primary T-cell response, the secondary T-cell response was weaker but faster, peaking on day 5 rather than day 15. Only two donors were included in the study, so the extent to which the findings can be generalized is limited. A small share of clonotypes was detected in both CD4 and CD8 compartments, with the overlap likely arising from convergent recombination. After the booster, most of the clones that had expanded following primary vaccination were detected again (roughly 97% of CD4 and 85% to 90% of CD8), which suggests that memory was broadly maintained. Computational filtering was required because FACS-sorted repertoires could contain abundant contaminating clonotypes from the bulk population.

Synthesis of TCR cDNA relied on 5'RACE template switching, a step that introduced a universal primer site along with unique molecular identifiers. cDNA synthesis was primed from both the TCR alpha and TCR beta constant segments. Library amplification involved two PCR steps, and the second step added sample barcodes and sequencing adapters. Sequencing of libraries was done on Illumina HiSeq 2500 (2x100 bp) or NovaSeq (2x150 bp). The study's processing was this. MIGEC was used to demultiplex reads and collapse the reads into UMI consensus sequences, and MiXCR was used for V(D)J alignment. Vaccine-responding clonotypes were identified with edgeR using replicate PBMC samples, with FDR below 0.01 and a log2 fold change above 5 up to day 15 being required. CD4 or CD8 identity was assigned to each bulk clonotype according to whether the clonotype was present at higher abundance in the sequenced CD4 repertoire or the sequenced CD8 repertoire. TCRdb trimmed the raw reads at Q25, called clones with MiXCR and kept productive beta chains. A single entry per CDR3 protein holds the most common genes and DNA from its merged rows. The V and J calls come from TCRdb's annotation, not from the publication. This sample is represented by 600,000 to 750,000 distinct CDR3 sequences; roughly an eighth of them were singletons. 15% of the sample is held by the ten biggest clonotypes.

Recombination joined TRBV6-2 or TRBV6-3 with TRBJ2-6, with an unclear D gene assignment. The source of this sequence is a young man who received the YFV17D yellow fever vaccine. The sample here was PBMCs, taken on the day of the yellow fever booster vaccination. The DNA is as follows: TGTGCCAGCAGTTACTCGCAAGGGTTCGGGGCCAACGTCCTGACTTTC. Its coded protein is CASSYSQGFGANVLTF.